This TCR beta chain was documented in a study of beta chain features in type 1 diabetes. Broader study findings: Any PCR bias toward short templates would affect both groups alike. Significant though moderate, a shortening of TCRB CDR3s appeared in all four CD4+ subsets of Type 1 diabetes patients. High TCR expression in some cells could lead to their over-representation in cDNA sequencing.

Comments on this clone: As yet, its antigen is unknown.

The germline V gene has CDR1 MDHEN and CDR2 SYDVKM. Trimming shortened V by 8 bases and J by 8 bases, and 13 bases separated the two germline ends. The CDR3 contains 12 residues. Investigators reverse transcribed all isolated RNA, so they sequenced expressed TCRB transcripts. It was found that naive, central memory and regulatory T cell samples averaged around 3.8 million reads. The protocol was immunoSEQ multiplex PCR, while the TCRdb copy is restricted to in-frame clones and leaves out a portion. The sample records 500,000 to 800,000 clones, under 15% being singletons. Donors underwent one heparinised blood draw, approximately 120 mL on average.

The J gene is TRBJ2-1, the V gene TRBV28; D gene unclear. What was sequenced was naive CD4+ T cells from blood. This receptor was obtained from a man aged 25 to 45 with type 1 diabetes. Here the CDR3 reads CASGLGTDEQFF. CDR3 nucleotides: TGTGCCAGCGGGCTCGGTACCGATGAGCAGTTCTTC.